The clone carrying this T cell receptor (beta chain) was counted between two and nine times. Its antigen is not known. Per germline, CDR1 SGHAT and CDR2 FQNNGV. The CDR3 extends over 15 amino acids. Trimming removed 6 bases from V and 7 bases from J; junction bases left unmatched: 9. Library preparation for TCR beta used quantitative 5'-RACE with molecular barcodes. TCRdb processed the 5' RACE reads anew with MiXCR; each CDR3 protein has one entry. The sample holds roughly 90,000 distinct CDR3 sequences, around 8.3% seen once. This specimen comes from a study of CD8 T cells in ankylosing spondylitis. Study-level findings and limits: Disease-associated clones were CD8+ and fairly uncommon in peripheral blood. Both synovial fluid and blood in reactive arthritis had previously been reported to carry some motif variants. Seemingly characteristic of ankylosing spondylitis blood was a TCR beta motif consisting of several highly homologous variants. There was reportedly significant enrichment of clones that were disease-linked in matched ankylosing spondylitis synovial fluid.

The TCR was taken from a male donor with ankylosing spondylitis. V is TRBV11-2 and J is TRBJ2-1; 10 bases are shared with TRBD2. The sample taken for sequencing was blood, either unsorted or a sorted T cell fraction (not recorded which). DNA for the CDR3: TGTGCCAGCAGTCTAGCGGGAGTCCCGGGTAATGAGCAGTTCTTC. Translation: CASSLAGVPGNEQFF.